Below are 20 T cell receptor beta chains sequenced from a single sample in a study of cytomegalovirus exposure and HLA in healthy donors. Researchers ran the PCR with 60 Vbeta and 13 Jbeta primers. Sequencing was performed with immunoSEQ multiplex PCR; in TCRdb, only in-frame clones are kept and a portion is missing. Found here are some 160,000 clones, approximately 78% of them singletons; the top ten hold around 3.1%. The sequencing input was PBMCs. The receptors come from a woman in her thirties or forties in good health and CMV-seronegative.

The chain recombines TRBV28 with TRBJ1-2, with no clear D. Trimming stripped 6 bases from V and 5 bases from J, with 19 bases between. The CDR3 is 15 residues long. Germline loops: CDR1 MDHEN, CDR2 SYDVKM. The CDR3 here is CASRERTGLGYGYTF. The DNA of the CDR3 is TGTGCCAGCAGAGAGAGGACGGGGTTGGGTTATGGCTACACCTTC.

V and J are TRBV6-5 and TRBJ1-1; perhaps TRBD1 as D (6 bases). Deletions cut 0 bases from V and 2 bases from J, with 10 bases between. Germline CDR1 and CDR2: MNHEY and SVGAGI. This CDR3 contains 15 residues. CDR3 region: CASSYSNRDNTEAFF. CDR3 nucleotides: TGTGCCAGCAGTTACTCGAACAGGGATAACACTGAAGCTTTCTTT.

The V and J genes are TRBV6-5 and TRBJ2-1; 7 bases fit TRBD2. Germline values: CDR1 MNHEY, CDR2 SVGAGI. The CDR3 consists of 14 residues. With 4 bases clipped from V and 6 bases from J, the junction kept 6 bases outside the gene matches. CDR3 coding DNA: TGTGCCAGCAGTTTTGCAGCGGGGACCAATGAGCAGTTCTTC. It codes for CASSFAAGTNEQFF.

V gene TRBV25-1 combines with J gene TRBJ1-1; D unresolved. The CDR3 runs to 16 residues. Per the germline V gene, CDR1 is MGHDK and CDR2 is SYGVNS. V shed 2 bases and J shed 0 bases, with 13 bases lying between them. The CDR3 reads CASSEEIRTVNTEAFF. The CDR3 region has the DNA TGTGCCAGCAGTGAAGAAATACGAACAGTGAACACTGAAGCTTTCTTT.

This rearrangement joins TRBV6-6 to TRBJ1-2; no clear D. Germline CDR1 is MNHNY and CDR2 is SVGAGI (reference sequence). This CDR3 region has 12 residues. Trimming shortened V by 0 bases and J by 6 bases, and 5 bases separated the two germline ends. CDR3 DNA: TGTGCCAGCAGTTACTCACGGGATGGCTACACCTTC. Translated: CASSYSRDGYTF.

This chain uses TRBV28 with TRBJ2-6; D is possibly TRBD1 (6 bases). Germline CDR1 MDHEN, CDR2 SYDVKM. The ends were cut back, 4 bases at V and 2 bases at J, with 9 bases in the middle. This CDR3 spans 15 amino acids. The CDR3 nucleotides are TGTGCCAGCAGTTATACAGGGCCTGGGGCCAACGTCCTGACTTTC. Its translation: CASSYTGPGANVLTF. The variable domain in full, with the rest retrieved from reference TRBV28 and TRBJ2-6, is DVKVTQSSRYLVKRTGEKVFLECVQDMDHENMFWYRQDPGLGLRLIYFSYDVKMKEKGDIPEGYSVSREKKERFSLILESASTNQTSMYLCASSYTGPGANVLTFGAGSRLTVL.

The chain uses TRBV2 and TRBJ2-5; weak D call: TRBD2 (5 bases). This CDR3 region has 14 residues. Germline V lookup: CDR1 SNHLY, CDR2 FYNNEI. Trimming shortened V by 3 bases and J by 4 bases, and 12 bases separated the two germline ends. The CDR3 nucleotides read TGTGCCAGCAGTGATGAGGGTTTCACAGAGACCCAGTACTTC. Amino acid sequence: CASSDEGFTETQYF.

The V and J genes are TRBV28 and TRBJ2-7; maybe TRBD1 (5 bases). V lost 5 bases to trimming and J lost 0 bases, with 14 bases between them. Germline assignment: CDR1 MDHEN and CDR2 SYDVKM. The CDR3 has 15 residues. The CDR3 DNA follows: TGTGCCAGCAGTCTCGACAGAGATTTCTCCTACGAGCAGTACTTC. Translating gives CASSLDRDFSYEQYF.

This clone was recorded a few times. The chain recombines TRBV27 with TRBJ2-3; D is unresolved. CDR1 and CDR2 (germline): MNHEY, SMNVEV (reference sequence). V lost 7 bases and J 2 bases, leaving 13 bases between the germline ends. This CDR3 region has 14 residues. CDR3 coding DNA: TGTGCCAGCACCCTTGCGGCTGACACAGATACGCAGTATTTT. This gives the protein CASTLAADTDTQYF.

This clone was recorded only once. This chain uses TRBV4-1 with TRBJ1-1, with D perhaps TRBD1 (6 bases). The germline gives CDR1 MGHRA, CDR2 YSYEKL. This CDR3 spans 15 amino acids. Deletions cut 4 bases from V and 3 bases from J, with 15 bases between. CDR3 in amino acids: CASSPRTGLYTEAFF. The DNA for the CDR3 is TGCGCCAGCAGCCCACGTACAGGGCTATACACTGAAGCTTTCTTT.

This chain joins TRBV5-1 and TRBJ1-1; weak D call: TRBD1 (5 bases). V lost 3 bases and J lost 1, with 7 bases in between. Germline CDR1 reads SGHRS; CDR2 reads YFSETQ. The CDR3 runs to 13 residues. This chain's CDR3 is CASSSGQNTEAFF. The CDR3 bases are TGCGCCAGCAGCTCAGGGCAGAACACTGAAGCTTTCTTT.

The V call is TRBV28, the J call TRBJ2-3; TRBD2 aligns across 14 bases. J lost 2 bases, V lost 6 bases, and 16 bases had no gene match. The CDR3 length is 20 residues. Germline assignment: CDR1 MDHEN and CDR2 SYDVKM. CDR3: CASRTGLAGAYPELTDTQYF. Here the CDR3 DNA reads TGTGCCAGCAGAACGGGACTAGCGGGGGCCTATCCGGAACTCACAGATACGCAGTATTTT.

The chain has TRBV13 and TRBJ2-3; 12 nucleotides match TRBD2. This CDR3 spans 16 amino acids. Germline values: CDR1 PRHDT, CDR2 FYEKMQ (reference sequence). V lost 6 bases to trimming and J lost 2 bases; unmatched junction nucleotides: 6. Here the CDR3 reads CASSYTSGGLTDTQYF. DNA for the CDR3: TGTGCCAGCAGTTACACTAGCGGGGGGCTCACAGATACGCAGTATTTT.

This rearrangement joins TRBV5-1 to TRBJ1-4; 8 bases agree with TRBD1. This CDR3 has 15 residues. With V trimmed by 3 bases and J by 7 bases, 8 bases remained unmatched. Germline V gene lookup returns CDR1 SGHRS and CDR2 YFSETQ. The CDR3: CASSWAGGRGEKLFF. CDR3 DNA: TGCGCCAGCAGCTGGGCAGGGGGCCGTGGTGAAAAACTGTTTTTT.

The sample holds one count of this clone. J is TRBJ1-6 and V is TRBV10-2; the match to TRBD1 covers 10 bases. The CDR3 has 16 residues. With V trimmed by 8 bases and J by 1 base, 5 bases remained unmatched. The V gene's germline CDR1 is WSHSY and CDR2 SAAADI. In DNA, the CDR3 is TGCGCCAGCCTTCCGGGACAGGGGTCCTATAATTCACCCCTCCACTTT. As protein: CASLPGQGSYNSPLHF.

The chain links TRBV27 to TRBJ1-5; 7 bases fit TRBD1. The CDR3 contains 13 residues. CDR1 and CDR2 (germline): MNHEY, SMNVEV (reference sequence). The V segment lost 5 bases and the J segment 6 bases; nucleotides outside the gene matches: 4. The CDR3 sequence is CASSHRTGQPQHF. CDR3 nucleotide sequence: TGTGCCAGCAGTCATCGGACAGGTCAGCCCCAGCATTTT.

Concerning this clone: The conserved closing phenylalanine or tryptophan is absent in this CDR3, likely reflecting a read error. The DNA is left out, because the CDR3 cannot be placed on it with certainty; the CDR3 is given as TCRdb lists it. The chain couples TRBV5-6 to TRBJ1-2. The CDR3 comprises 8 residues, both ends counted. CDR1 and CDR2 from the germline V gene are SGHDT and YYEEEE. The CDR3: CASSYYSV.

This rearrangement joins TRBV9 to TRBJ1-4; D possibly corresponds to TRBD1 (5 bases). The CDR3 consists of 14 residues. Germline CDR1 and CDR2: SGDLS and YYNGEE. Trimming pared 1 base from V and 6 bases from J, leaving 10 bases between. The DNA of the CDR3 is TGTGCCAGCAGCGTAAGATGGGGGGATGAAAAACTGTTTTTT. Its protein product is CASSVRWGDEKLFF.

The chain recombines TRBV6-1 with TRBJ1-6; TRBD1 is a possible D gene (6 bases). Germline CDR1 MNHNS, CDR2 SASEGT. Deletions cut 2 bases from V and 5 bases from J, with 10 bases between. The CDR3 spans 15 residues. The DNA of the CDR3 is TGTGCCAGCAGTGAACGGGACAACCATAATTCACCCCTCCACTTT. It encodes CASSERDNHNSPLHF.

J is TRBJ2-7 and V is TRBV5-1; TRBD2 aligns across 8 bases. Looked up from germline, CDR1 is SGHRS and CDR2 is YFSETQ. CDR3 size: 15 residues. Losses at the gene ends were 6 bases for V and 1 base for J; bases not matched to a gene: 9. CDR3 sequence (DNA): TGCGCCAGCACGCAGACGGCGGGAGGTTCCTACGAGCAGTACTTC. Its protein product is CASTQTAGGSYEQYF.